This TCR beta chain was observed in a study of blood T cell repertoires in COVID-19. Study-level information: Specimens from acute and convalescent COVID-19 originated in the United States, Italy and Spain. The cDNA or gDNA used as material had been derived from T cells, B-cell-depleted T cells, or PBMCs.

Authors' methods: Reference gene primer amplification in the assay estimated nucleated cell counts. Some clones are missing from TCRdb's copy, which holds only in-frame ones; the method was immunoSEQ multiplex PCR. V and J calls and clone size are as listed in that table; D and trimming were resolved from the DNA. Found here are 30,000 to 35,000 clones, about 91% of them singletons; the top ten hold roughly 9.5%. Germline V lookup: CDR1 SGHRS, CDR2 YFSETQ. The V gene end was trimmed by 4 bases and the J gene end by 4 bases; junction bases not matched to a gene: 4. CDR3 length: 16 amino acids. The genes are TRBV5-1 and TRBJ2-2, with 13 nucleotides matching TRBD2. This sequence was found in a human donor with active COVID-19. The donor label of this sample is uncertain. The sequenced material came from peripheral blood. CDR3 nucleotide sequence: TGCGCCAGCAGCCCCGGACTAGCGGGGGTCACCGGGGAGCTGTTTTTT. This codes for CASSPGLAGVTGELFF.